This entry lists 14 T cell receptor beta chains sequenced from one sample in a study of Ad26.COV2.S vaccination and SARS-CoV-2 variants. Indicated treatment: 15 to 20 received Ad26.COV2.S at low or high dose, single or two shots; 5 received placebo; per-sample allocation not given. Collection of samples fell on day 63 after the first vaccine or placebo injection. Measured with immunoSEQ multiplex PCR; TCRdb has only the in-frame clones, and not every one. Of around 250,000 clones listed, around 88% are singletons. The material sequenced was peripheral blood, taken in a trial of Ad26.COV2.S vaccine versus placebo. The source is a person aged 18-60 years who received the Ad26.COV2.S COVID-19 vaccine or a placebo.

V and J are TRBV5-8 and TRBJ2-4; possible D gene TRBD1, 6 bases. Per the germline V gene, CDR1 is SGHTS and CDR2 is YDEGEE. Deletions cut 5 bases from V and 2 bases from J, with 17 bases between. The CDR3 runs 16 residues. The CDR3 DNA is TGTGCCAGCAGAAATGGTCAACAGGGCACCAAAAACATTCAGTACTTC. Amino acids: CASRNGQQGTKNIQYF.

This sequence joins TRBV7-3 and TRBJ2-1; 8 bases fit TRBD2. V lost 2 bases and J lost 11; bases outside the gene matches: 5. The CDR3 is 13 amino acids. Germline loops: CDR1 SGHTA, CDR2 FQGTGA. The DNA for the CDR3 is TGTGCCAGCAGCTTAGGGTATAGCGGGAAGCAGTTCTTC. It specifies CASSLGYSGKQFF.

Here the CDR3 DNA reads TGTGCCAGCAGTCCATCCCTTAGTGAGGGATACGAGCAGTACTTC. Translated: CASSPSLSEGYEQYF. The J gene is TRBJ2-7, the V gene TRBV28; D perhaps matches TRBD2 (5 bases). The germline CDR1 and CDR2 sequences are MDHEN and SYDVKM. The CDR3 is 15 amino acids. Trimming stripped 5 bases from V and 4 bases from J, with 18 bases between.

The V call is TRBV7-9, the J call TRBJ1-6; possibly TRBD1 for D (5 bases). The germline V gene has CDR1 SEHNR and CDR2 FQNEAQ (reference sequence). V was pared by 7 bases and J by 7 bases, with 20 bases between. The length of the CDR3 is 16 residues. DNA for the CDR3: TGTGCCAGCAACACGGACACCTTATTAGGGAATTCACCCCTCCACTTT. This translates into CASNTDTLLGNSPLHF.

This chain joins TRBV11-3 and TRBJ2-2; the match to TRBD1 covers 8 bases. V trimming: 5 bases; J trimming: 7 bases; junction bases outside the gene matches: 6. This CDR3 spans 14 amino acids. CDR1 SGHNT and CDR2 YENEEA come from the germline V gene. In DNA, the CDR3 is TGTGCCAGCAGCCCAGGACAGGGCGTCGGGGAGCTGTTTTTT. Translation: CASSPGQGVGELFF.

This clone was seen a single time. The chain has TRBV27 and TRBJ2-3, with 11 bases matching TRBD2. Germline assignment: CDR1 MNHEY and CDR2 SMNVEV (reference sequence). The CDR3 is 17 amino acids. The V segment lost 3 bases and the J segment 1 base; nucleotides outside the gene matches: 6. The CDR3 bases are TGTGCCAGCAGTTTTGCGGGGACTAGCGGAGGCACAGATACGCAGTATTTT. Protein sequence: CASSFAGTSGGTDTQYF.

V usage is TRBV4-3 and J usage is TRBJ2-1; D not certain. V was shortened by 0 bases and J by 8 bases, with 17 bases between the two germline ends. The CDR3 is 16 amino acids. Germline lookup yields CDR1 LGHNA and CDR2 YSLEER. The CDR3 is CASSQDEVTIGDEQFF. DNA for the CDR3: TGCGCCAGCAGCCAAGATGAGGTAACTATCGGCGATGAGCAGTTCTTC.

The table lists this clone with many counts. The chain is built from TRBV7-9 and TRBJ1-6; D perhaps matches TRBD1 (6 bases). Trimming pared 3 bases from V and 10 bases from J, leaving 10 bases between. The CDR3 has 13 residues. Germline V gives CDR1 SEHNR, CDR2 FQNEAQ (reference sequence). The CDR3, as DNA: TGTGCCAGCAGCTTGAACAGGGACTCACCCCTCCACTTT. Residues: CASSLNRDSPLHF.

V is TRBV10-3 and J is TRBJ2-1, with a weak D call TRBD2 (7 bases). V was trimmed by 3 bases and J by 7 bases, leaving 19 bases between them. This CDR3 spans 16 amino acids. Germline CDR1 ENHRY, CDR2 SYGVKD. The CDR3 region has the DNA TGTGCCATCAGTGAAAGGGCTAGCGGACAGAGGAATGAGCAGTTCTTC. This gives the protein CAISERASGQRNEQFF.

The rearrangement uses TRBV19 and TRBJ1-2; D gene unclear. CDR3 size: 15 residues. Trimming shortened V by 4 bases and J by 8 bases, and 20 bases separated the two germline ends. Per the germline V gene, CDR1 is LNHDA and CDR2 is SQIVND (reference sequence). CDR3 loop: CASSKNQARGNGYTF. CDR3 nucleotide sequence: TGTGCCAGTAGTAAGAACCAAGCCCGAGGTAACGGCTACACCTTC.

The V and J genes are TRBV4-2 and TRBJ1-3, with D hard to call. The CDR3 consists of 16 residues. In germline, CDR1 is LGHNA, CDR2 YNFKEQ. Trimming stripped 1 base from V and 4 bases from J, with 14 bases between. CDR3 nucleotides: TGTGCCAGCAGCCAAGTGGGTCGCGGACGGGGAAACACCATATATTTT. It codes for CASSQVGRGRGNTIYF.

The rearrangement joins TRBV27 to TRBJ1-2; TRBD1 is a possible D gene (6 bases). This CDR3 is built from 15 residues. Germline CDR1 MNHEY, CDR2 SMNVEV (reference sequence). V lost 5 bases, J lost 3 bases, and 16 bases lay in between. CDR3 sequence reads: CASSRPRGVDYGYTF. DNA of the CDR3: TGTGCCAGCAGTCGACCCAGGGGAGTTGACTATGGCTACACCTTC.

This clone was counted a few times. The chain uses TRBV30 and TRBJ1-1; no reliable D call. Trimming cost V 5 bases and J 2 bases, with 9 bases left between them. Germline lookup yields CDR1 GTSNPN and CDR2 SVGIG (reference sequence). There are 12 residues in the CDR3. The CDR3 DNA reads TGTGCCTGGTTTCTGCGAAACACTGAAGCTTTCTTT. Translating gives CAWFLRNTEAFF.

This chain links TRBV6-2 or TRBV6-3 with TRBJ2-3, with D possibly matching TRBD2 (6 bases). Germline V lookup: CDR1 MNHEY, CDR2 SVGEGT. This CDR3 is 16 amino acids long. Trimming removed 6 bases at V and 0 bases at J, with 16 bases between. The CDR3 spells CASSPQDGTSTDTQYF. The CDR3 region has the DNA TGTGCCAGCAGCCCTCAAGACGGGACTAGCACAGATACGCAGTATTTT.